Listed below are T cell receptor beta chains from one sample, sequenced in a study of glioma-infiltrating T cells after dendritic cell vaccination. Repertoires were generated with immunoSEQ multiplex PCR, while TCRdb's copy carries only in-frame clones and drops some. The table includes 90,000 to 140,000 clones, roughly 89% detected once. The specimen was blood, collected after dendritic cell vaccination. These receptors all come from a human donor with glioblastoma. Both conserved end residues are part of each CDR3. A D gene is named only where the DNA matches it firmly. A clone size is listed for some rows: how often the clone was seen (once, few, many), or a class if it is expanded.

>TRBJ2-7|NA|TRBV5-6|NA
TGTGCCAGCAGCCCTACGACAGCCCAAACCTACGAGCAGTACTTC
CASSPTTAQTYEQYF
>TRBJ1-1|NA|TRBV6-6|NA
TGTGCCAGCAGTTATTCTTATCCTTTCTTT
CASSYSYPFF
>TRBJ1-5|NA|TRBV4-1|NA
TGCGCCAGCAGCCAAGTAGTAAGTTCCCTGGGGCCTGATCAGCCCCAGCATTTT
CASSQVVSSLGPDQPQHF
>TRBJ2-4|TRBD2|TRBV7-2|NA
TGTGCCAGCACCCCATCGGGGGGAATAGCCAAAAACATTCAGTACTTC
CASTPSGGIAKNIQYF
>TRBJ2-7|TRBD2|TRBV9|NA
TGTGCCAGCAGCGCCGGGGGGTCCGGACTAGCGGGATCTCTCGTCGAGCAGTACTTC
CASSAGGSGLAGSLVEQYF
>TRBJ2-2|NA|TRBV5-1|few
TGCGCCAGCAGCTTGGCCGGGGACGGGGAGCTGTTTTTT
CASSLAGDGELFF
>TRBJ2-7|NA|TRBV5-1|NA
TGCGCCAGGATTGGACAAACATCCTACGAGCAGTACTTC
CARIGQTSYEQYF
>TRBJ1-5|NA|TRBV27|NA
TGTGCCAGCAGTTTCGGGGATAATCAGCCCCAGCATTTT
CASSFGDNQPQHF
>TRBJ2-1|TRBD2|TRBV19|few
TGTGCCAGTACTTTGACTAGCGGGGGATTTTACAATGAGCAGTTCTTC
CASTLTSGGFYNEQFF
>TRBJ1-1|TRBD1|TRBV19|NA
TGTGCCAGTTACTTACAGGGGTCCACTGAAGCTTTCTTT
CASYLQGSTEAFF
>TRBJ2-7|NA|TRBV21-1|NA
TGTGCCAGCAGCACAAGGACAGGGCTGGTCTACGAGCAGTACTTC
CASSTRTGLVYEQYF
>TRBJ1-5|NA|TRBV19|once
TGTGCCAGTATAGGGGTTGGCCAGCCCCAGCATTTT
CASIGVGQPQHF
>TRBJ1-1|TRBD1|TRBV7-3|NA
TGTGCCAGCAGCCCCGCAACAGGGGGCGGCACTGAAGCTTTCTTT
CASSPATGGGTEAFF
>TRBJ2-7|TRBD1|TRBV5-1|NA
TGCGCCAGCAACCAAGGGGGACAGATCTACGAGCAGTACTTC
CASNQGGQIYEQYF
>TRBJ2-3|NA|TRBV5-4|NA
TGTGCCAGCAGCACCCCGGGGACAGATACGCAGTATTTT
CASSTPGTDTQYF
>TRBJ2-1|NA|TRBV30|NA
TGTGCCTGGAGCTCAAAATCCGGGAGCTTCTCCTACAATGAGCAGTTCTTC
CAWSSKSGSFSYNEQFF
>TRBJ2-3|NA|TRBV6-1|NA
TGTGCCAGCAGTTCCCAGGGAGGAGAAGCAGATACGCAGTATTTT
CASSSQGGEADTQYF
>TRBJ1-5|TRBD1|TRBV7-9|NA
TGTGCCAGCAGCTTAGCGACAGGGTATAGCAATCAGCCCCAGCATTTT
CASSLATGYSNQPQHF
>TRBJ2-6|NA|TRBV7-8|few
TGTGCCAGCAGCCCCGGGACATCCCGCTCTGGGGCCAACGTCCTGACTTTC
CASSPGTSRSGANVLTF
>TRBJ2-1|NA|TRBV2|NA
TGTGCCAGCAGGGACCGACAGTCAACCTACAATGAGCAGTTCTTC
CASRDRQSTYNEQFF
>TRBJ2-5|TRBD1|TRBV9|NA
TGTGCCAGCAGCCCAACGCCCGGGACAGGGAGATCAGAGACCCAGTACTTC
CASSPTPGTGRSETQYF
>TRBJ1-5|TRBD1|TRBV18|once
TGTGCCAGCTCACAACAGGGGAACCAGCCCCAGCATTTT
CASSQQGNQPQHF
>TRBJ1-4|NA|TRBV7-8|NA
TGTGCCAGCAGCCCTCCGGAGGCCAACTACAATGAAAAACTGTTTTTT
CASSPPEANYNEKLFF
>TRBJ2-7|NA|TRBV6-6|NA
TGTGCCAGCAGGGGAACCGGGATTTCCTACGAGCAGTACTTC
CASRGTGISYEQYF
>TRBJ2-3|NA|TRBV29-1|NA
TGCAGCGTTGTAGGTGCGACACCAATGGTAAATACGCAGTATTTT
CSVVGATPMVNTQYF
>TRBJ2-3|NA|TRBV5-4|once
TGTGCCAGCAGGACCCAGGGCGATGAGGATACGCAGTATTTT
CASRTQGDEDTQYF
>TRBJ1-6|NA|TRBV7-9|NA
TGTGCCAGCAGCCAGGACAGCCCGGTCGTCTCACCCCTCCACTTT
CASSQDSPVVSPLHF